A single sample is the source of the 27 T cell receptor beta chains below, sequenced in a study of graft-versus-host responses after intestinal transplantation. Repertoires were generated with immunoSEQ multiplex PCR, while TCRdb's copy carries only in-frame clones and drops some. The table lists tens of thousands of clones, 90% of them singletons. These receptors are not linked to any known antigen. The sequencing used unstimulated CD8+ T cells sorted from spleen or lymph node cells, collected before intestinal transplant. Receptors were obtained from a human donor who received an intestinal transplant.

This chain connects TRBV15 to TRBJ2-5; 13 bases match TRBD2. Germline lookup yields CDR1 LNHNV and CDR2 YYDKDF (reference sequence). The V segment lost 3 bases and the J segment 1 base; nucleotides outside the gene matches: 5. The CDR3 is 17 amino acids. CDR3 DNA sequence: TGTGCCACCAGCAGGGGGGGACTAGCGGGGATCCAAGAGACCCAGTACTTC. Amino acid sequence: CATSRGGLAGIQETQYF.

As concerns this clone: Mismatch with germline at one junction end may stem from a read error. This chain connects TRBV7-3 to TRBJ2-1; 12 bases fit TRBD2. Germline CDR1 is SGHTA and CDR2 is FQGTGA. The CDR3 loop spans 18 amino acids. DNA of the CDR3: TGTGCCAGCAGCATAACTAGCGGGGGGCGGGGCTCCTACAATGAGCAGTTCTTC. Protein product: CASSITSGGRGSYNEQFF.

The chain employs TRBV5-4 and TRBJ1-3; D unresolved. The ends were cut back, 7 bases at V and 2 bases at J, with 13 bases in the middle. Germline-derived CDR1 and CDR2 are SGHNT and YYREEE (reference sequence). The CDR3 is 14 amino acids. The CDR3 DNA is TGTGCCAGCTCCAAGGAGCTAACTGGAAACACCATATATTTT. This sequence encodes CASSKELTGNTIYF.

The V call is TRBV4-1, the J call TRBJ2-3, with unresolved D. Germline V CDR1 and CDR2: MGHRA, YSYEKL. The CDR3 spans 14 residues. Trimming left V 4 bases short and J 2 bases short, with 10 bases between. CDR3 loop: CASSRASLTDTQYF. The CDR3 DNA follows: TGCGCCAGCAGCCGGGCCTCGCTCACAGATACGCAGTATTTT.

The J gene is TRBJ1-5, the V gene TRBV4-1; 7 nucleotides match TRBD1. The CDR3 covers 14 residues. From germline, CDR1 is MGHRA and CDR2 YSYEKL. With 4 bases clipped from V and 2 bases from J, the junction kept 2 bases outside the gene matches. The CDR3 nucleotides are TGCGCCAGCAGCCTCGGACAGGGCAATCAGCCCCAGCATTTT. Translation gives CASSLGQGNQPQHF.

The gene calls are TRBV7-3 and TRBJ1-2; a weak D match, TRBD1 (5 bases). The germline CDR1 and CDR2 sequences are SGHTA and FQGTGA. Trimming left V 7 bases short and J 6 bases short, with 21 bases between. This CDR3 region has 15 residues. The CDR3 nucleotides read TGTGCCAGCATCTCTCTTCTGCAGGGTATGGATGGCTACACCTTC. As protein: CASISLLQGMDGYTF.

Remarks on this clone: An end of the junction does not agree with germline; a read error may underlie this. The CDR3, as DNA: TGTGCCAGCTCCCCACTAGAGGGAACAGATCAGCCCCAGCATTTT. Protein sequence: CASSPLEGTDQPQHF. This chain joins TRBV18 and TRBJ1-5; D gene uncertain. The germline V gene has CDR1 KGHSH and CDR2 LQKENI. CDR3 length: 15 residues. The whole variable domain, filled in from reference TRBV18 and TRBJ1-5, reads NAGVMQNPRHLVRRRGQEARLRCSPMKGHSHVYWYRQLPEEGLKFMVYLQKENIIDESGMPKERFSAEFPKEGPSILRIQQVVRGDSAAYFCASSPLEGTDQPQHFGDGTRLSIL.

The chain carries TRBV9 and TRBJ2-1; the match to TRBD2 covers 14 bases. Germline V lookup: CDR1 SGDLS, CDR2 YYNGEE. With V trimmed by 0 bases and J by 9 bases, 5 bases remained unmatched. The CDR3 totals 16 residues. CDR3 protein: CASSVATSGGAGEQFF. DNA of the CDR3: TGTGCCAGCAGCGTAGCGACTAGCGGGGGGGCAGGTGAGCAGTTCTTC.

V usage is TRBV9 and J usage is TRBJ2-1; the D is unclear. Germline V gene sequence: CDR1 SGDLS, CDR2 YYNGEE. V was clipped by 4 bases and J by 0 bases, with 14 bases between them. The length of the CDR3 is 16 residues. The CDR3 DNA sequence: TGTGCCAGCAGCCCCCCGTACTCGGGCTCCTACAATGAGCAGTTCTTC. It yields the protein CASSPPYSGSYNEQFF.

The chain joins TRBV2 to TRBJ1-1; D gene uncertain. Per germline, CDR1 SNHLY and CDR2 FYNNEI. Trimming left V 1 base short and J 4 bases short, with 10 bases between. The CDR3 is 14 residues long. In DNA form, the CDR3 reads TGTGCCAGCAGTGAAGGGCCCGGGTTCACTGAAGCTTTCTTT. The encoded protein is CASSEGPGFTEAFF.

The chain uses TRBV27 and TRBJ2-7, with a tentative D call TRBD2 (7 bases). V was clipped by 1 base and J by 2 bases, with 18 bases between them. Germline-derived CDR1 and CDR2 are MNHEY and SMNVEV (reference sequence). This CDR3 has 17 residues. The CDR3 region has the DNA TGTGCCAGCAGTTTATTCCCCGGGCGGGGGCCCACCTACGAGCAGTACTTC. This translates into CASSLFPGRGPTYEQYF.

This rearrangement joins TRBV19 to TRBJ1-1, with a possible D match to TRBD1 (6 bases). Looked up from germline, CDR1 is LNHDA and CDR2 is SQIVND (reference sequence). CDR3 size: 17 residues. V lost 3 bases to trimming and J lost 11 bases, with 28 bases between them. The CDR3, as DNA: TGTGCCAGTAGTATGGGGCGAGGGGGACAATGGGCTGTCAAGGCTTTCTTT. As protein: CASSMGRGGQWAVKAFF. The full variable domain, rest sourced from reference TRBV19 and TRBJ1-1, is DGGITQSPKYLFRKEGQNVTLSCEQNLNHDAMYWYRQDPGQGLRLIYYSQIVNDFQKGDIAEGYSVSREKKESFPLTVTSAQKNPTAFYLCASSMGRGGQWAVKAFFGQGTRLTVV.

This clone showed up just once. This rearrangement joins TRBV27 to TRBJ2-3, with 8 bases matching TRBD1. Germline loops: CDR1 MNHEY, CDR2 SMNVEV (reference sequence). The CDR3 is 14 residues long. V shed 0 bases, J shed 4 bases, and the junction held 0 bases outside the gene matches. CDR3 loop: CASSLSDRADTQYF. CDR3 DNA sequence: TGTGCCAGCAGTTTATCGGACAGGGCAGATACGCAGTATTTT.

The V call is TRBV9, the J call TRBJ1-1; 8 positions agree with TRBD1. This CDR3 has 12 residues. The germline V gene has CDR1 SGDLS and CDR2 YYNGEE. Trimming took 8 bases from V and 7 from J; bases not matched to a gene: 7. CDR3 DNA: TGTGCCAGTACAGGGGGAGGTGGTGAAGCTTTCTTT. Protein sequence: CASTGGGGEAFF.

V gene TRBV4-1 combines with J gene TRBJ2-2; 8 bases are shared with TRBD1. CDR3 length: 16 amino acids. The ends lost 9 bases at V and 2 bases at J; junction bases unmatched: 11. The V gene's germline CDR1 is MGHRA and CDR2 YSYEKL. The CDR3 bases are TGCGCCAGTGCCTCTGAGGGGACAGGAAACACCGGGGAGCTGTTTTTT. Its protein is CASASEGTGNTGELFF.

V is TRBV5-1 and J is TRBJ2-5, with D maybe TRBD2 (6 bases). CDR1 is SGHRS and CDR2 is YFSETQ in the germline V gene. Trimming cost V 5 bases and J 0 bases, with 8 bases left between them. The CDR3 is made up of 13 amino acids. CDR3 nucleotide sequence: TGCGCCAGCAGGCGGGACGACCAAGAGACCCAGTACTTC. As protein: CASRRDDQETQYF.

The chain's CDR3 is CASSSTGSGTDTQYF. The CDR3 DNA reads as TGTGCCAGCAGCTCGACAGGGAGCGGCACAGATACGCAGTATTTT. The chain links TRBV13 to TRBJ2-3; 7 bases fit TRBD1. CDR1 and CDR2 from the germline V gene are PRHDT and FYEKMQ (reference sequence). There are 15 residues in the CDR3. V dropped 4 bases and J dropped 1; count of bases not matched to a gene: 5.

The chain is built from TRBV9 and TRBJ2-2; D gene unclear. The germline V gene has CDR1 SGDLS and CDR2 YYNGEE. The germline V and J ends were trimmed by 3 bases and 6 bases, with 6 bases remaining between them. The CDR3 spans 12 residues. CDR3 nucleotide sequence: TGTGCCAGCAGCGGAGGCGCCGGGGAGCTGTTTTTT. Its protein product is CASSGGAGELFF.

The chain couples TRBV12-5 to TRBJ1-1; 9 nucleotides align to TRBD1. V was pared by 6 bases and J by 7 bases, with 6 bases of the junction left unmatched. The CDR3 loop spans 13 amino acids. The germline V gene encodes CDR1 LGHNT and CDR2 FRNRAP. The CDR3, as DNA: TGTGCTAGTGGCCCTAGGACAGGGGTTGAAGCTTTCTTT. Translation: CASGPRTGVEAFF.

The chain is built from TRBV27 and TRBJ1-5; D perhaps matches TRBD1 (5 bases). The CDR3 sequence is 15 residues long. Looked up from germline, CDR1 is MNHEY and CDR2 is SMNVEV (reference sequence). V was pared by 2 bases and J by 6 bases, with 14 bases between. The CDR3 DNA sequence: TGTGCCAGCAGTTTAACCCCAGGGTTGGGTCAGCCCCAGCATTTT. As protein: CASSLTPGLGQPQHF.

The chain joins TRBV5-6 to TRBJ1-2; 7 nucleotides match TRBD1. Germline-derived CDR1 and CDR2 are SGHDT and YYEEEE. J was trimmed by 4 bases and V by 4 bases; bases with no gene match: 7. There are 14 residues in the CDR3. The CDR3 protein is CASSGGTAPYGYTF. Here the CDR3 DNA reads TGTGCCAGCAGCGGGGGGACAGCGCCCTATGGCTACACCTTC.

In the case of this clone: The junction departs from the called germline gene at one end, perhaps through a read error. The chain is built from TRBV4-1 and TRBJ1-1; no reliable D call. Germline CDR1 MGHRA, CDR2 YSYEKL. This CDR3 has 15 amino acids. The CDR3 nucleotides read TGCGCCAGCAGCCAAGAGCGGGGTGACTATCAGGTTAAACCCTTT. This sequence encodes CASSQERGDYQVKPF.

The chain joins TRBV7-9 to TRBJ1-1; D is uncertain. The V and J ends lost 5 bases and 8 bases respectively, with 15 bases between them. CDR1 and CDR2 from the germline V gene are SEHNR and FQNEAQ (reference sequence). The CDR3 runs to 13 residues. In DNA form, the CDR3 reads TGTGCCAGCAGCCTCCTTTCAAGCGCGGAAGCTTTCTTT. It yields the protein CASSLLSSAEAFF.

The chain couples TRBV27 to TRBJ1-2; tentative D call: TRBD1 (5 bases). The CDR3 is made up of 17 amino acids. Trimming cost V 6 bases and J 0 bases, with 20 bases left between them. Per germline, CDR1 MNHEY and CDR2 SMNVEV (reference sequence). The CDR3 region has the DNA TGTGCCAGCAGAGGCATCCCAACCCTAGGGGCTAACTATGGCTACACCTTC. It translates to CASRGIPTLGANYGYTF.

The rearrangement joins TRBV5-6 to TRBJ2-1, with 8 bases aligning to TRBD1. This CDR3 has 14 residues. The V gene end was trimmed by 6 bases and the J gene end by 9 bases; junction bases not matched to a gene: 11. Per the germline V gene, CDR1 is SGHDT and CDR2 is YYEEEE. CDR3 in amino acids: CASNYGQGYAEQFF. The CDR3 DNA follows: TGTGCCAGCAACTACGGACAGGGTTATGCTGAGCAGTTCTTC. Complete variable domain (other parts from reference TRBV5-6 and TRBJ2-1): DAGVTQSPTHLIKTRGQQVTLRCSPKSGHDTVSWYQQALGQGPQFIFQYYEEEERQRGNFPDRFSGHQFPNYSSELNVNALLLGDSALYLCASNYGQGYAEQFFGPGTRLTVL.

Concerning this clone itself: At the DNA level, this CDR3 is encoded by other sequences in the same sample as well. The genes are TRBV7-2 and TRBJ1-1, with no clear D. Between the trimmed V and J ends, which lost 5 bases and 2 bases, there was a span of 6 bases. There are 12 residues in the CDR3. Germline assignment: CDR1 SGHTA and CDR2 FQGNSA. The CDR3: CASSRVNTEAFF. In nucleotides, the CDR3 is TGTGCCAGCAGCCGTGTTAACACTGAAGCTTTCTTT.

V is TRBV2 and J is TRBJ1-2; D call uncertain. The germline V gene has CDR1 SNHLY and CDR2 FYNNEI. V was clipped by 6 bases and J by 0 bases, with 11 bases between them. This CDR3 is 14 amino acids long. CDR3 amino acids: CASREDGANYGYTF. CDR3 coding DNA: TGTGCCAGCAGGGAGGACGGAGCTAACTATGGCTACACCTTC.